The entry below describes one T cell receptor beta chain. Its specificity is not known. TCRdb re-derived calls from the reads in MiXCR, one entry per CDR3 protein. Of hundreds of thousands of distinct CDR3 sequences in the sample, about 30% were seen once. The record originates from a study of T cell repertoires in cytomegalovirus infection. CDR1 and CDR2 (germline): SEHNR, FQNEAQ (reference sequence). V was trimmed by 1 base and J by 7 bases, leaving 10 bases between them. This CDR3 is built from 14 residues. The chain employs TRBV7-9 and TRBJ2-2; D remains ambiguous. This TCR was sampled from a human donor in good health (CMV status not recorded). Some clones in this sample may be carry-over from other donors' samples. Source: cultured PBMCs, taken from culture after CMV antigen stimulation. This CDR3 is CASSLETSRGELFF. The DNA of the CDR3 is TGTGCCAGCAGCTTAGAAACGTCCCGCGGGGAGCTGTTTTTT.